This record looks at one T cell receptor beta chain sequence and its context. Its antigen is as yet unknown. Assay used: immunoSEQ multiplex PCR; TCRdb lists only in-frame clones, some missing. The sample yields about 32,000 clones, 70% to 90% seen once. The sample comes from a study of T cells in localized non-small cell lung cancer. General observations from the study: Uninvolved neighboring lung showed the greatest T cell clonality, exceeding tumor. Turning up in adjacent lung were a median approximately 57 of the top 100 tumor clones.

This CDR3 is built from 15 residues. J was trimmed by 6 bases and V by 6 bases; bases with no gene match: 8. CDR1 and CDR2 from the germline V gene are MNHEY and SMNVEV (reference sequence). This chain uses TRBV27 with TRBJ1-4; 9 bases fit TRBD1. The sequence was collected from a woman aged 35 to 70 with stage III lung adenocarcinoma. Sequencing used peripheral blood mononuclear cells, obtained before any cancer treatment. Here the CDR3 DNA reads TGTGCCAGCAGGATACAGGGGGCGCCGGATGAAAAACTGTTTTTT. It codes for CASRIQGAPDEKLFF. Full variable domain (outside the CDR3, taken from reference TRBV27 and TRBJ1-4): EAQVTQNPRYLITVTGKKLTVTCSQNMNHEYMSWYRQDPGLGLRQIYYSMNVEVTDKGDVPEGYKVSRKEKRNFPLILESPSPNQTSLYFCASRIQGAPDEKLFFGSGTQLSVL.